This T cell receptor (beta chain) appears in the sequencing data of a study of beta chain features in type 1 diabetes. Study observations and caveats: For type 1 diabetes patients, VDJ junctions showed fewer insertions and more deletions. High-TCR-expressing cells could be over-represented by cDNA sequencing. Shortening that was moderate but significant affected the TCRB CDR3s of Type 1 diabetes patients in all four CD4+ subsets.

The V and J ends lost 3 bases and 5 bases, in that order; junction bases with no gene match: 11. This CDR3 has 16 residues. Per germline, CDR1 MGHRA and CDR2 YSYEKL. Investigators reverse transcribed all isolated RNA, so they sequenced expressed TCRB transcripts. Sequencing was performed with immunoSEQ multiplex PCR; in TCRdb, only in-frame clones are kept and a portion is missing. The sample holds some 270,000 clones, approximately 10% seen once. CD4+ naive, central memory, regulatory and stem cell-like memory cells were sorted via CD45RO/CCR7/CD25/CD127/CD95/CD27. In all sorted populations, purity surpassed 98%. This clone came up a few times. Its antigen remains unknown.

The chain uses TRBV4-1 and TRBJ1-1; 8 bases are a match to TRBD1. The clonotype was recovered from a man aged 25 to 45 with type 1 diabetes. The sequenced sample was naive CD4+ T cells from blood. In nucleotides, the CDR3 is TGCGCCAGCAGCCAGATCAGAGGACAGGGTGTGACTGAAGCTTTCTTT. This encodes CASSQIRGQGVTEAFF.